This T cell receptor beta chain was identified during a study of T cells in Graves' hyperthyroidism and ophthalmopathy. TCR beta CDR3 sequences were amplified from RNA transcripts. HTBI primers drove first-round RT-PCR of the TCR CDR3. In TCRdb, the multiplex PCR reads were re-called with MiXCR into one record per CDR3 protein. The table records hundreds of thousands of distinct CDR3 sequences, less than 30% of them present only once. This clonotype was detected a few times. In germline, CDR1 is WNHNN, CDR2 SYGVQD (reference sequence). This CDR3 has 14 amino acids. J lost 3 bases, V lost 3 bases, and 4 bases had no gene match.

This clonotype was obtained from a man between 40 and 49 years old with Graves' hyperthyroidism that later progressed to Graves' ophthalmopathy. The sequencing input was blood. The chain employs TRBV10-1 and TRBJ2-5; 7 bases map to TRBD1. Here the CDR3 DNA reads TGCGCCAGCAGTGAAGGGACAGCAAAAGAGACCCAGTACTTC. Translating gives CASSEGTAKETQYF.